The 4 T cell receptor beta chains presented below share a single source sample, sequenced in a study of technical replicates of blood from a few donors. Some clones are missing from TCRdb's copy, which holds only in-frame ones; the method was immunoSEQ multiplex PCR. Of tens of thousands of clones in the sample, roughly 96% were seen once. The sample taken for sequencing was T cells isolated from PBMCs. The source of these receptors is a human donor in good health.

The chain couples TRBV27 to TRBJ2-2, with D tentatively TRBD1 (6 bases). V lost 2 bases and J lost 5, with 6 bases in between. Per the germline V gene, CDR1 is MNHEY and CDR2 is SMNVEV (reference sequence). The CDR3 is 13 amino acids. CDR3 protein: CASSLTGTGELFF. As DNA, the CDR3 is TGTGCCAGCAGTTTAACAGGGACCGGGGAGCTGTTTTTT.

This clone was counted only a few times. V gene TRBV7-9 combines with J gene TRBJ1-4, with D maybe TRBD1 (5 bases). V shed 4 bases and J shed 14 bases, with 14 bases lying between them. The CDR3 loop spans 12 amino acids. CDR1 and CDR2 (germline): SEHNR, FQNEAQ (reference sequence). The CDR3 DNA is TGTGCCAGCAGCTCACTACAGGAAAGGCTGTTTTTT. It codes for CASSSLQERLFF. The full variable domain, in which reference TRBV7-9 and TRBJ1-4 provide the parts outside the CDR3, is DTGVSQNPRHKITKRGQNVTFRCDPISEHNRLYWYRQTLGQGPEFLTYFQNEAQLEKSRLLSDRFSAERPKGSFSTLEIQRTEQGDSAMYLCASSSLQERLFFGSGTQLSVL.

The chain links TRBV29-1 to TRBJ2-1, with 10 bases lining up with TRBD2. The CDR3 has 15 residues. After removal of 1 base from V and 6 bases from J, the junction contained 6 bases not matched to a gene. Looked up from germline, CDR1 is SQVTM and CDR2 is ANQGSEA. The CDR3 sequence is CSVEAEREGGNEQFF. In nucleotides, the CDR3 is TGCAGCGTTGAAGCTGAGCGGGAGGGGGGCAATGAGCAGTTCTTC.

The chain is built from TRBV7-6 and TRBJ2-1, with TRBD2 matching 7 bases. Germline CDR1 is SGHVS and CDR2 is FNYEAQ. The CDR3 is 15 residues long. V lost 2 bases to trimming and J lost 9 bases; unmatched junction nucleotides: 10. As DNA, the CDR3 is TGTGCCAGCAGCTTACTGGGGGAGGGCTTCGGTGAGCAGTTCTTC. This translates into CASSLLGEGFGEQFF.